What follows are 10 T cell receptor beta chains derived from one specimen sequenced in a study of cytomegalovirus exposure and HLA in healthy donors. Sequencing used immunoSEQ multiplex PCR; TCRdb keeps in-frame clones, though not all of them. The repertoire holds tens of thousands of clones, with approximately 96% as singletons. The sequenced material came from PBMCs. These receptors were collected from a woman aged 18 to 35 in good health and CMV-seropositive.

V is TRBV2 and J is TRBJ2-7; D is uncertain. Trimming took 3 bases from V and 3 from J, leaving 12 bases between them. The CDR3 is 14 amino acids. The germline CDR1 and CDR2 sequences are SNHLY and FYNNEI. CDR3: CASSDISADYEQYF. The CDR3 DNA reads as TGTGCCAGCAGTGATATCTCGGCGGACTACGAGCAGTACTTC.

This chain uses TRBV4-1 with TRBJ2-7, with D perhaps matching TRBD2 (6 bases). Trimming removed 0 bases from V and 0 bases from J, with 18 bases in between. The germline gives CDR1 MGHRA, CDR2 YSYEKL. The CDR3 length is 18 residues. CDR3 coding DNA: TGCGCCAGCAGCCAAGATGGGGGAGGTAGTCTTGGCTCCTACGAGCAGTACTTC. This translates into CASSQDGGGSLGSYEQYF.

The chain is built from TRBV4-3 and TRBJ2-1, with 10 bases fitting TRBD2. The CDR3 extends over 16 amino acids. V shed 4 bases, J shed 3 bases, and the junction held 6 bases outside the gene matches. The germline V gene has CDR1 LGHNA and CDR2 YSLEER. The CDR3, as DNA: TGCGCCAGCAGCCCCTCTAGCGGGAGTTTCTACAATGAGCAGTTCTTC. Encoded protein: CASSPSSGSFYNEQFF.

This clone is a singleton in its sample. The chain joins TRBV27 to TRBJ2-3, with 11 bases fitting TRBD1. The CDR3 is 16 amino acids. Trimming cost V 4 bases and J 0 bases; bases outside gene matches: 3. Germline CDR1 MNHEY, CDR2 SMNVEV (reference sequence). CDR3: CASSWDRGASTDTQYF. The CDR3 DNA reads as TGTGCCAGCAGTTGGGACAGGGGGGCTAGCACAGATACGCAGTATTTT.

The chain carries TRBV7-8 and TRBJ1-3; D is possibly TRBD1 (6 bases). The CDR3 extends over 15 amino acids. Germline V CDR1 and CDR2: SGHVS, FQNEAQ. V dropped 5 bases and J dropped 1 base, with 12 bases sitting between them. CDR3: CASSPRGGSGNTIYF. In DNA, the CDR3 is TGTGCCAGCAGCCCGAGGGGGGGTTCTGGAAACACCATATATTTT.

The chain carries TRBV27 and TRBJ2-1, with D possibly matching TRBD2 (5 bases). Germline V gene data show CDR1 as MNHEY and CDR2 as SMNVEV (reference sequence). V shed 2 bases and J shed 9 bases, with 11 bases lying between them. The CDR3 loop spans 13 amino acids. The CDR3 is CASSLRGLGEQFF. The CDR3 DNA reads TGTGCCAGCAGTTTAAGAGGGTTGGGTGAGCAGTTCTTC.

The chain joins TRBV4-2 to TRBJ2-7; 8 bases are shared with TRBD1. Germline assignment: CDR1 LGHNA and CDR2 YNFKEQ. V lost 1 base, J lost 5 bases, and 1 base stayed unmatched. There are 13 residues in the CDR3. The CDR3 nucleotides read TGTGCCAGCAGCCAAGGGACAGGGAACGAGCAGTACTTC. Translating gives CASSQGTGNEQYF.

The gene calls are TRBV18 and TRBJ1-1; a weak D match, TRBD1 (5 bases). The CDR3 contains 18 residues. Between the trimmed V and J ends, which lost 6 bases and 4 bases, there was a span of 27 bases. The V gene's germline CDR1 is KGHSH and CDR2 LQKENI. This chain's CDR3 is CASSLGTHFKSSGTEAFF. In DNA, the CDR3 is TGTGCCAGCTCCCTCGGGACTCACTTTAAATCTTCGGGCACTGAAGCTTTCTTT.

J is TRBJ2-1 and V is TRBV27; no definite D call. The CDR3 is made up of 14 amino acids. Germline V gene data show CDR1 as MNHEY and CDR2 as SMNVEV (reference sequence). Trimming left V 8 bases short and J 0 bases short, with 11 bases between. CDR3 region: CASRVRFSYNEQFF. The DNA of the CDR3 is TGTGCCAGCCGCGTTCGATTCTCCTACAATGAGCAGTTCTTC.

V and J are TRBV13 and TRBJ2-1, with 9 bases that match TRBD1. This CDR3 is built from 16 residues. In germline, CDR1 is PRHDT, CDR2 FYEKMQ (reference sequence). V trimming: 4 bases; J trimming: 2 bases; junction bases outside the gene matches: 6. Written as DNA, the CDR3 is TGTGCCAGCAGCTACCACGGGACAGGGACCTACAATGAGCAGTTCTTC. It translates to CASSYHGTGTYNEQFF.